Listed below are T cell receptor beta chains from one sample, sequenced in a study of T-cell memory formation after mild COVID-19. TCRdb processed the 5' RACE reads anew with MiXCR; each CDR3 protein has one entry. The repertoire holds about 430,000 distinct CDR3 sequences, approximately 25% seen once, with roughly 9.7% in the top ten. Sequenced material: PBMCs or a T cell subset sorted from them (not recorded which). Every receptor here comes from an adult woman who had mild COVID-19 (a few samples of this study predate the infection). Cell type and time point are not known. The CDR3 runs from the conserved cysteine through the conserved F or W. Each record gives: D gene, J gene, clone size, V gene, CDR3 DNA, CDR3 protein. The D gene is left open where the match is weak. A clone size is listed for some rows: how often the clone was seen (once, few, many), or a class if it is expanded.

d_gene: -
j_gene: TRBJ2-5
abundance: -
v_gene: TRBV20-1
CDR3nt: TGCAGTGCTAGTCCATCCCCCAGTTCAGAGACCCAGTACTTC
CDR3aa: CSASPSPSSETQYF

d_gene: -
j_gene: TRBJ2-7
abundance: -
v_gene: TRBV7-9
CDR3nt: TGTGCCAGCAGCTTAATCCACGGCGAGCAGTACTTC
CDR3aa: CASSLIHGEQYF

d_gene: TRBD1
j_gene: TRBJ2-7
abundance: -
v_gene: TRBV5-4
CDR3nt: TGTGCCAGCAGCTTGTACAGGGGGACCTACGAGCAGTACTTC
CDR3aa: CASSLYRGTYEQYF

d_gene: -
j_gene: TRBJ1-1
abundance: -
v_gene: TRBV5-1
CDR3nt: TGCGCCAGCAGCTTGTACGGGAGTGCTGAAGCTTTCTTT
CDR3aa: CASSLYGSAEAFF

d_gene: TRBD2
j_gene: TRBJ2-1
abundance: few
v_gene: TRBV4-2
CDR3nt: TGTGCCAGCAGCCAAGGGGGAGGGCTTTGGAATGAGCAGTTCTTC
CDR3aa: CASSQGGGLWNEQFF

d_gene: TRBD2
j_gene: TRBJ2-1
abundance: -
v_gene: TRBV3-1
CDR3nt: TGTGCCAGCAGCCAAGGGACTAGCGGATATCAGTTCTTC
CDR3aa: CASSQGTSGYQFF

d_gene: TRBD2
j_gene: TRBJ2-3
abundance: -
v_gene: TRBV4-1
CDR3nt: TGCGCCAGCAGCCAATTAGCGGGGGTGACCACAGATACGCAGTATTTT
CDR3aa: CASSQLAGVTTDTQYF

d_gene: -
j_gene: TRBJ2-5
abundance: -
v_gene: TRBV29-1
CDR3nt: TGCAGCGTTGCACACCTCGGCGAGACCCAGTACTTC
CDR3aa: CSVAHLGETQYF

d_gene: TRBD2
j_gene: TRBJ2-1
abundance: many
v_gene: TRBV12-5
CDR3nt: TGTGCTAGTGGTATTGATGGGACTAGCGGAGAGTACTACAATGAGCAGTTCTTC
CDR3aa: CASGIDGTSGEYYNEQFF

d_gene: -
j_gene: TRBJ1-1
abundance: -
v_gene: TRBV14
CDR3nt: TGTGCCAGCAGCCAAGATAGGTGGGGGACTGAAGCTTTCTTT
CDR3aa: CASSQDRWGTEAFF

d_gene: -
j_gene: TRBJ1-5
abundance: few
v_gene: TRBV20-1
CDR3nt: TGCAGTGCTAGGGAGACGGTGAATAGCAATCAGCCCCAGCATTTT
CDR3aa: CSARETVNSNQPQHF

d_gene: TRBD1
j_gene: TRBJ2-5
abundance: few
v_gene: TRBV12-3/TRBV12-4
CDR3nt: TGTGCCAGCAGAAGGACAGGGGACGAGACCCAGTACTTC
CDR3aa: CASRRTGDETQYF

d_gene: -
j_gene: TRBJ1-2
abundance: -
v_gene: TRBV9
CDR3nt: TGTGCCAGCAGCGTAGATGAAGGGGGATCGTATGGCTACACCTTC
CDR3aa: CASSVDEGGSYGYTF

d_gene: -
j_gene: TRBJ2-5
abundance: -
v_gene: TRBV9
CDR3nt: TGTGCCAGCAGCGTAACTACTAGCTGGGAGACCCAGTACTTC
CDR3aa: CASSVTTSWETQYF

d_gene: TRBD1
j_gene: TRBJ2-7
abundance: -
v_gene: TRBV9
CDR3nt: TGTGCCAGCAGCGTTGGGGGACAGGGGGCTATCTACGAGCAGTACTTC
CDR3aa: CASSVGGQGAIYEQYF

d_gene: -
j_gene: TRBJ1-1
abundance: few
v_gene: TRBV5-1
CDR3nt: TGCGCCAGCAGCCTCGGGAAAGGCACTGAAGCTTTCTTT
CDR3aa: CASSLGKGTEAFF

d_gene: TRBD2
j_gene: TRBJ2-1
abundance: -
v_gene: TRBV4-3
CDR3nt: TGCGCCAGCAGCCAAGAGCCGGGACTAGCGGGCAGGGGTGAGCAGTTCTTC
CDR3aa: CASSQEPGLAGRGEQFF

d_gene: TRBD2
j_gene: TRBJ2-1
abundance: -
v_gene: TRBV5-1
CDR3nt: TGCGCCAGCAGCAAGGAAGCGGGGGGGCAGTTCTTC
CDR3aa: CASSKEAGGQFF

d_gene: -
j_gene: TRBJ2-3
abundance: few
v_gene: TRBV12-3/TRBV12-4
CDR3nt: TGTGCCAGCAGTTTCCAGCGGGTAGCGGTCTCTAGCACAGATACGCAGTATTTT
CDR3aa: CASSFQRVAVSSTDTQYF

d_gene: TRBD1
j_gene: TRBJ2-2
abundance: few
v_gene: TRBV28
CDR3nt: TGTGCCAGCAGCGGTACGACAGGGATTTTTCCCGGGGAGCTGTTTTTT
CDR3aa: CASSGTTGIFPGELFF

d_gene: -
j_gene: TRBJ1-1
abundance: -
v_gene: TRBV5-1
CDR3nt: TGCGCCAGCAGCGAAGGCAGGGGCCCTAGGACTGAAGCTTTCTTT
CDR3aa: CASSEGRGPRTEAFF

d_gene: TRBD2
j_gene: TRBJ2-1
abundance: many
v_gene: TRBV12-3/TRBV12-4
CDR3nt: TGTGCCAGCAGTTTGGGCGGGAGTGTACAGAATGAGCAGTTCTTC
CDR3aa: CASSLGGSVQNEQFF

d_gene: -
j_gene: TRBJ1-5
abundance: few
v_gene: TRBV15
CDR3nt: TGTGCCACCAGCCCTAAGCGGGGGCGGCTTTGGCCCCAGCATTTT
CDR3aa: CATSPKRGRLWPQHF